Shown below are 20 T cell receptor beta chains from a single sample sequenced in a study of blood T cells in healthy people across ages. The authors ran a second PCR of about 7 to 11 cycles using a sample-barcoded 5' primer and a J-beta primer mix. TCRdb independently ran MiXCR on the 5' RACE reads; one entry per CDR3 protein. The repertoire consists of 600,000 to 650,000 distinct CDR3 sequences, with approximately 50% occurring once and the leading ten covering over 30%. Sequenced material: blood. The receptors here all came from a man in his 60s in good health.

The chain is built from TRBV4-2 and TRBJ2-1, with TRBD2 identical over 11 bases. The V segment lost 4 bases and the J segment 3 bases; nucleotides outside the gene matches: 5. The CDR3 totals 16 residues. In germline, CDR1 is LGHNA, CDR2 YNFKEQ. CDR3 sequence: CASSPTSGGNYNEQFF. In nucleotides, the CDR3 is TGTGCCAGCAGCCCCACTAGCGGGGGTAACTACAATGAGCAGTTCTTC.

This clonotype was observed a handful of times. This CDR3 reads CASSLTADYNEQFF. CDR3 coding DNA: TGCGCCAGCAGCTTAACAGCAGACTACAATGAGCAGTTCTTC. V and J are TRBV5-1 and TRBJ2-1; no definite D call. This CDR3 spans 14 amino acids. V was cut by 2 bases and J by 3 bases, with 9 bases left in between. Germline-derived CDR1 and CDR2 are SGHRS and YFSETQ.

The gene calls are TRBV7-2 and TRBJ2-4, with TRBD1 matching 7 bases. The assigned J gene may be wrong: the sequence end matches TRBJ2-5 better. This CDR3 is 15 amino acids long. Per germline, CDR1 SGHTA and CDR2 FQGNSA. The CDR3 DNA reads TGTGCCAGCAGCCCAAGGCAGGGGGTAAGAGAGACCCAGTACTTC. Amino acids: CASSPRQGVRETQYF.

The rearrangement uses TRBV12-3 or TRBV12-4 and TRBJ2-3; a weak D match, TRBD2 (6 bases). The CDR3 length is 13 residues. Deletions cut 6 bases from V and 7 bases from J, with 14 bases between. The CDR3 here is CASSHGTLYTQYF. As DNA, the CDR3 is TGTGCCAGCAGCCACGGGACTCTCTATACGCAGTATTTT.

The genes are TRBV4-1 and TRBJ2-7; possible D gene TRBD2, 5 bases. The germline V gene encodes CDR1 MGHRA and CDR2 YSYEKL. This CDR3 has 15 amino acids. The V end was cut by 0 bases, the J end by 1 base, with 10 bases between. CDR3 coding DNA: TGCGCCAGCAGCCAAGATGAGGGCAGGTCCTACGAGCAGTACTTC. It translates to CASSQDEGRSYEQYF.

This clonotype was counted between two and nine times. J is TRBJ2-7 and V is TRBV4-2, with TRBD1 identical over 9 bases. This CDR3 region has 16 residues. From germline, CDR1 is LGHNA and CDR2 YNFKEQ. V was clipped by 3 bases and J by 0 bases; unmatched bases: 6. The CDR3 coding sequence is TGTGCCAGCAGCCAGGGGGACAGGGCTTACTCCTACGAGCAGTACTTC. As protein: CASSQGDRAYSYEQYF.

This clonotype was recorded many times. This may be a read error, as it is one base from a much larger clone. CDR3 sequence reads: CASSSGRAGYNEQFF. CDR3 DNA sequence: TGTGCCAGCAGTTCCGGACGAGCGGGGTACAATGAGCAGTTCTTC. The chain uses TRBV7-2 and TRBJ2-1; 7 bases align to TRBD2. Germline loops: CDR1 SGHTA, CDR2 FQGNSA. J was trimmed by 4 bases and V by 6 bases; bases with no gene match: 9. The CDR3 spans 15 residues.

Worth noting for this clonotype: One end of the junction does not line up with germline, which may come from a read error. This chain joins TRBV7-8 and TRBJ2-3; maybe TRBD2 (6 bases). The CDR3 runs to 15 residues. Germline V gene data show CDR1 as SGHVS and CDR2 as FQNEAQ. The CDR3 DNA reads TGTGCCAGCAGTCAAAGCGGGCGTAGCACAGATGCGCAGTATTTT. Protein: CASSQSGRSTDAQYF.

This clonotype was seen only a few times. The chain carries TRBV20-1 and TRBJ2-7; 8 nucleotides line up with TRBD1. CDR3 length: 13 amino acids. Unmatched junction bases numbered 8, after V lost 5 bases and J lost 5 bases. The germline V gene has CDR1 DFQATT and CDR2 SNEGSKA (reference sequence). CDR3 region: CSAPRQGINEQYF. In DNA form, the CDR3 reads TGCAGTGCTCCCCGACAGGGGATAAACGAGCAGTACTTC.

This chain links TRBV24-1 with TRBJ1-4, with D tentatively TRBD1 (5 bases). The CDR3 is made up of 13 amino acids. Germline CDR1 is KGHDR and CDR2 is SFDVKD. Trimming left V 4 bases short and J 8 bases short, with 10 bases between. CDR3 nucleotides: TGTGCCACCAGTGACCAGTACAGGGAAAAACTGTTTTTT. The encoded protein is CATSDQYREKLFF.

There are a few counts of this clonotype. The chain is built from TRBV20-1 and TRBJ2-7; D is perhaps TRBD2 (5 bases). This CDR3 comprises 13 residues. Trimming took off 1 base at V and 1 base at J, with 8 bases between the two ends. Germline V gene data show CDR1 as DFQATT and CDR2 as SNEGSKA (reference sequence). The CDR3 nucleotides are TGCAGTGCTAGAGCGGGCGGGTCCTACGAGCAGTACTTC. As protein: CSARAGGSYEQYF.

The V and J genes are TRBV6-5 and TRBJ2-7; TRBD2 aligns across 8 bases. The CDR3 is 15 residues long. Germline-derived CDR1 and CDR2 are MNHEY and SVGAGI. V dropped 0 bases and J dropped 2; count of bases not matched to a gene: 3. Here the CDR3 reads CASSYSQRGTYEQYF. CDR3 sequence (DNA): TGTGCCAGCAGTTACTCCCAGCGGGGGACCTACGAGCAGTACTTC.

The chain recombines TRBV12-3 or TRBV12-4 with TRBJ2-3; D ambiguous. Trimming removed 4 bases from V and 8 bases from J, with 25 bases in between. This CDR3 spans 17 amino acids. CDR3 coding DNA: TGTGCCAGCAGTTCGGGTGGGGTAAGAAACATACGCGGTACGCAGTATTTT. It specifies CASSSGGVRNIRGTQYF.

This clonotype was seen a handful of times. V gene TRBV4-1 combines with J gene TRBJ2-1; 14 bases fit TRBD2. The V gene's germline CDR1 is MGHRA and CDR2 YSYEKL. The J segment lost 8 bases and the V segment lost 5 bases, leaving 8 bases of the junction unmatched. The CDR3 has 16 amino acids. CDR3 nucleotides: TGCGCCAGCAGCAGACTAGCGGGGGGGCCTTTGGATGAGCAGTTCTTC. Its translation: CASSRLAGGPLDEQFF.

The chain links TRBV20-1 to TRBJ1-1; 8 bases match TRBD1. This CDR3 contains 15 residues. Germline CDR1 and CDR2: DFQATT and SNEGSKA (reference sequence). The V segment lost 1 base and the J segment 1 base; nucleotides outside the gene matches: 5. The CDR3 DNA follows: TGCAGTGCTAGAGCGGGCAGGGGGCCGAACACTGAAGCTTTCTTT. This codes for CSARAGRGPNTEAFF.

This rearrangement joins TRBV29-1 to TRBJ1-2, with 8 bases identical to TRBD1. Germline V gives CDR1 SQVTM, CDR2 ANQGSEA. The CDR3 consists of 13 residues. V shed 5 bases, J shed 1 base, and the junction held 3 bases outside the gene matches. CDR3 loop: CSVRDRINYGYTF. Written as DNA, the CDR3 is TGCAGCGTTCGGGACAGGATTAACTATGGCTACACCTTC. The full variable domain, rest sourced from reference TRBV29-1 and TRBJ1-2, is SAVISQKPSRDICQRGTSLTIQCQVDSQVTMMFWYRQQPGQSLTLIATANQGSEATYESGFVIDKFPISRPNLTFSTLTVSNMSPEDSSIYLCSVRDRINYGYTFGSGTRLTVV.

The chain carries TRBV28 and TRBJ1-2; D gene ambiguous. V was cut by 7 bases and J by 0 bases, with 12 bases left in between. Germline CDR1 is MDHEN and CDR2 is SYDVKM. The CDR3 has 14 amino acids. The chain's CDR3 is CASTPGTANYGYTF. The CDR3 nucleotides read TGTGCCAGCACCCCCGGTACGGCTAACTATGGCTACACCTTC.

This chain joins TRBV9 and TRBJ2-3; 10 bases are shared with TRBD2. The CDR3 has 18 amino acids. V trimming: 0 bases; J trimming: 4 bases; junction bases outside the gene matches: 11. Germline-derived CDR1 and CDR2 are SGDLS and YYNGEE. The CDR3 spells CASSVAHQRGGRSDTQYF. The CDR3 bases are TGTGCCAGCAGCGTAGCCCACCAGCGGGGGGGCAGGTCAGATACGCAGTATTTT.

V and J are TRBV7-2 and TRBJ2-5; TRBD1 agrees at 7 bases. V was pared by 3 bases and J by 2 bases, with 6 bases of the junction left unmatched. The germline CDR1 and CDR2 sequences are SGHTA and FQGNSA. This CDR3 region has 15 residues. The CDR3 here is CASSFSTGLQETQYF. The CDR3 bases are TGTGCCAGCAGCTTCTCGACAGGGCTACAAGAGACCCAGTACTTC.

This clonotype was seen more than once but under ten times. The V and J genes are TRBV20-1 and TRBJ1-2; the D gene is possibly TRBD1 (6 bases). The CDR3 is 12 amino acids. Per the germline V gene, CDR1 is DFQATT and CDR2 is SNEGSKA (reference sequence). V gave up 6 bases and J gave up 8 bases, with 16 bases separating them. CDR3 sequence (DNA): TGCAGTGCCCCGTTTGGGGGCCGGGGCTACACCTTC. Encoded protein: CSAPFGGRGYTF.